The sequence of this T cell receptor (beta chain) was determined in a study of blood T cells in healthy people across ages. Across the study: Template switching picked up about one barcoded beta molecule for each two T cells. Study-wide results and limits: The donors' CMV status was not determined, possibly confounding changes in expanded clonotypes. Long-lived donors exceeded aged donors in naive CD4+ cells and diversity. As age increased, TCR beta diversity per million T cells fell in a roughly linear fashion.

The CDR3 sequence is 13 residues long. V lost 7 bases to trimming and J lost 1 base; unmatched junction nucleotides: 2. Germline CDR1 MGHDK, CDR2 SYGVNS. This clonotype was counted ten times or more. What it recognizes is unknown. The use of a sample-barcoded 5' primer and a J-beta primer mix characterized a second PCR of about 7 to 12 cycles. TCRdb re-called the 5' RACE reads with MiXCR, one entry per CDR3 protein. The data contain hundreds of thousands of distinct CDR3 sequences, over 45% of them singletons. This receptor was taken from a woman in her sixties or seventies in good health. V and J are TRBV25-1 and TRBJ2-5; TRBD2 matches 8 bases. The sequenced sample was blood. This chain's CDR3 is CASTLAGQETQYF. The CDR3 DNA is TGTGCCAGCACCCTAGCGGGCCAAGAGACCCAGTACTTC.